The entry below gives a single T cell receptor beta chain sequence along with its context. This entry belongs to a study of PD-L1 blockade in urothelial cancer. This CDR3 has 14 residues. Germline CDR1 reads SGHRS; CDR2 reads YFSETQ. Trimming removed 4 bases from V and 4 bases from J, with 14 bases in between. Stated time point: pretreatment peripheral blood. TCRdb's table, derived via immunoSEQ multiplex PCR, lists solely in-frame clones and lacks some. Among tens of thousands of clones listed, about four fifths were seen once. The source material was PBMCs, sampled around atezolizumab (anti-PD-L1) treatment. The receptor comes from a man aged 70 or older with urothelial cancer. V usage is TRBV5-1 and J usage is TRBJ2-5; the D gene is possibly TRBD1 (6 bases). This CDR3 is CASSVQGTGETQYF. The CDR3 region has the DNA TGCGCCAGCAGCGTACAGGGCACGGGAGAGACCCAGTACTTC.